The 15 T cell receptor beta chains listed next were all sequenced from one sample in a study of cytomegalovirus exposure and HLA in healthy donors (dated 2017 in TCRdb). The method behind the library was the immunoSEQ multiplex PCR assay. Imported from immuneACCESS, the table was reduced by TCRdb to in-frame sequences with V and J called. These copies leave out some clones; in studies compared against another copy, an unresolved V gene accounts for under half, and the cause of the remainder is not known. The sample includes approximately 100,000 clones, with over 85% observed a single time. The ten largest clones capture around 1.1% of the sample. Sequencing input: PBMCs. These receptors were obtained from a woman in her 30s in good health and CMV-seropositive.

The V call is TRBV20-1, the J call TRBJ2-3; maybe TRBD1 (6 bases). Germline lookup yields CDR1 DFQATT and CDR2 SNEGSKA (reference sequence). The CDR3 totals 11 residues. V shed 6 bases and J shed 6 bases, with 10 bases lying between them. The CDR3 spells CSAGQGDTQYF. The CDR3 region has the DNA TGCAGTGCGGGGCAGGGGGATACGCAGTATTTT.

This chain joins TRBV6-4 and TRBJ2-2; the D gene is possibly TRBD2 (5 bases). The CDR3 totals 13 residues. The germline CDR1 and CDR2 sequences are MRHNA and SNTAGT. The V end was cut by 4 bases, the J end by 7 bases, with 10 bases between. The CDR3 sequence is CASSVIEGGELFF. The CDR3 nucleotides read TGTGCCAGCAGTGTAATTGAGGGCGGGGAGCTGTTTTTT.

The CDR3 spells CASSVVPGTSGNTIYF. The CDR3 bases are TGTGCCAGCAGCGTAGTCCCCGGGACTAGCGGAAACACCATATATTTT. J is TRBJ1-3 and V is TRBV9; tentative D call: TRBD1 (5 bases). Germline V CDR1 and CDR2: SGDLS, YYNGEE. There are 16 residues in the CDR3. Trimming left V 0 bases short and J 4 bases short, with 14 bases between.

The chain carries TRBV30 and TRBJ2-1; 7 bases align to TRBD1. The CDR3 contains 14 residues. The junction had 5 bases not matched to a gene; V was cut back by 4 bases and J by 2 bases. Germline lookup yields CDR1 GTSNPN and CDR2 SVGIG (reference sequence). CDR3 coding DNA: TGTGCCTGGACCCGACAGGGACCCTACAATGAGCAGTTCTTC. It is translated as CAWTRQGPYNEQFF.

This chain links TRBV5-4 with TRBJ2-7; 13 bases align to TRBD2. The CDR3 extends over 15 amino acids. Trimming removed 4 bases from V and 2 bases from J; junction bases left unmatched: 3. Per the germline V gene, CDR1 is SGHNT and CDR2 is YYREEE (reference sequence). In nucleotides, the CDR3 is TGTGCCAGCAGCGGCGGACTAGCGGGAGCCTACGAGCAGTACTTC. Translating gives CASSGGLAGAYEQYF.

The chain has TRBV11-2 and TRBJ2-2, with 8 bases fitting TRBD1. V lost 4 bases and J lost 7; bases outside the gene matches: 17. Germline V gene data show CDR1 as SGHAT and CDR2 as FQNNGV. This CDR3 is 18 amino acids long. The CDR3 DNA sequence: TGTGCCAGCAGCTCTGCGCACCCGGACAGGGCGGAGAGCGGGGAGCTGTTTTTT. Protein sequence: CASSSAHPDRAESGELFF.

The chain joins TRBV28 to TRBJ1-5, with D maybe TRBD1 (6 bases). The CDR3 is made up of 14 amino acids. V was cut by 5 bases and J by 7 bases, with 15 bases left in between. Germline CDR1 is MDHEN and CDR2 is SYDVKM. The CDR3, as DNA: TGTGCCAGCAGTCCGTACAGGGAAAGGCAGCCCCAGCATTTT. Translating gives CASSPYRERQPQHF.

CDR3 protein: CAISPAGTAGSGGEQFF. As DNA, the CDR3 is TGTGCCATCAGCCCAGCCGGGACAGCCGGATCTGGAGGTGAGCAGTTCTTC. The chain has TRBV10-3 and TRBJ2-1; TRBD1 matches at 7 bases. Germline V CDR1 and CDR2: ENHRY, SYGVKD. The CDR3 spans 17 residues. The J segment lost 9 bases and the V segment lost 6 bases, leaving 20 bases of the junction unmatched.

The chain is built from TRBV20-1 and TRBJ2-5; D uncertain. Trimming stripped 3 bases from V and 2 bases from J, with 4 bases between. Germline V gene data show CDR1 as DFQATT and CDR2 as SNEGSKA (reference sequence). CDR3 length: 11 amino acids. The CDR3 reads CSARTQETQYF. The DNA of the CDR3 is TGCAGTGCTAGGACACAAGAGACCCAGTACTTC.

This clone was seen only once. This chain connects TRBV12-5 to TRBJ1-1; 7 bases fit TRBD1. Losses at the gene ends were 0 bases for V and 2 bases for J; bases not matched to a gene: 9. The germline gives CDR1 LGHNT, CDR2 FRNRAP. The CDR3 has 17 residues. The chain's CDR3 is CASGLVHWTGQNTEAFF. CDR3 sequence (DNA): TGTGCTAGTGGTTTGGTACACTGGACAGGCCAAAACACTGAAGCTTTCTTT.

The gene calls are TRBV4-3 and TRBJ2-3, with 10 bases aligning to TRBD2. The germline V gene encodes CDR1 LGHNA and CDR2 YSLEER. The CDR3 is 16 amino acids. With V trimmed by 3 bases and J by 3 bases, 6 bases remained unmatched. In nucleotides, the CDR3 is TGCGCCAGCAGCCACTCGGGGACTAGCGTTACAGATACGCAGTATTTT. Translating gives CASSHSGTSVTDTQYF.

This sequence joins TRBV5-6 and TRBJ1-3; 9 nucleotides agree with TRBD1. This CDR3 is 16 amino acids long. CDR1 and CDR2 from the germline V gene are SGHDT and YYEEEE. V lost 4 bases and J lost 3; bases outside the gene matches: 8. CDR3 sequence: CASSRHGTGNGNTIYF. The CDR3 DNA reads TGTGCCAGCAGCCGACACGGGACAGGGAATGGAAACACCATATATTTT.

The chain employs TRBV11-2 and TRBJ1-3; 7 bases map to TRBD1. Germline V CDR1 and CDR2: SGHAT, FQNNGV. Losses at the gene ends were 1 base for V and 4 bases for J; bases not matched to a gene: 1. The CDR3 loop spans 14 amino acids. CDR3 residues: CASSLGQGGNTIYF. CDR3 DNA: TGTGCCAGCAGCTTAGGACAGGGAGGAAACACCATATATTTT.

This chain uses TRBV29-1 with TRBJ1-1; TRBD1 matches at 10 bases. Looked up from germline, CDR1 is SQVTM and CDR2 is ANQGSEA. The CDR3 totals 13 residues. Unmatched junction bases numbered 3, after V lost 7 bases and J lost 1 base. CDR3 bases: TGCAGCGCCGGGACAGGGGCGAACACTGAAGCTTTCTTT. Amino acid sequence: CSAGTGANTEAFF. The variable domain in full, completed from reference TRBV29-1 and TRBJ1-1, reads SAVISQKPSRDICQRGTSLTIQCQVDSQVTMMFWYRQQPGQSLTLIATANQGSEATYESGFVIDKFPISRPNLTFSTLTVSNMSPEDSSIYLCSAGTGANTEAFFGQGTRLTVV.

The chain has TRBV6-1 and TRBJ2-5; a possible D gene is TRBD2 (5 bases). V gave up 3 bases and J gave up 4 bases, with 6 bases separating them. The CDR3 extends over 12 amino acids. Looked up from germline, CDR1 is MNHNS and CDR2 is SASEGT. CDR3 loop: CASSDEGETQYF. CDR3 bases: TGTGCCAGCAGTGACGAGGGAGAGACCCAGTACTTC.